A selection of T cell receptor beta chains follows, all from one sample in a study of identical twins. TCRdb reanalysed the 5' RACE reads using MiXCR and keeps one entry per CDR3 protein. The sample consists of 240,000 or so distinct CDR3 sequences, 5.5% to 7% of them appearing once. The data were also submitted as part of a second study, on yellow fever vaccine responses in identical twins.

Sequenced input: memory (CD45RO+) T cells sorted from blood. These receptors were taken from a woman under 30 in good health. CDR3s include the opening cysteine and the closing phenylalanine or tryptophan.

V gene	J gene	CDR3 protein
TRBV6-1	TRBJ2-1	CASRDTGLAGYNEQFF
TRBV11-2	TRBJ2-1	CASNGGARNEQFF
TRBV5-5	TRBJ2-7	CASSIGTASNTYEQYF
TRBV7-8	TRBJ2-5	CASSLDGGNQETQYF
TRBV29-1	TRBJ2-3	CSVEGPTDTQYF
TRBV6-2/TRBV6-3	TRBJ2-3	CASSLTIRAGGPTDTQYF
TRBV29-1	TRBJ1-3	CSTAMSSGNTIYF
TRBV5-1	TRBJ2-5	CASSLLGTLETQYF
TRBV29-1	TRBJ2-7	CSAKSGVAGQYF
TRBV28	TRBJ2-1	CASSFGWYEQFF
TRBV12-3/TRBV12-4	TRBJ1-3	CASSYSRGSGNTIYF
TRBV12-3/TRBV12-4	TRBJ1-3	CASSLGGASGNTIYF
TRBV15	TRBJ2-2	CATSRAGTDTGELFF